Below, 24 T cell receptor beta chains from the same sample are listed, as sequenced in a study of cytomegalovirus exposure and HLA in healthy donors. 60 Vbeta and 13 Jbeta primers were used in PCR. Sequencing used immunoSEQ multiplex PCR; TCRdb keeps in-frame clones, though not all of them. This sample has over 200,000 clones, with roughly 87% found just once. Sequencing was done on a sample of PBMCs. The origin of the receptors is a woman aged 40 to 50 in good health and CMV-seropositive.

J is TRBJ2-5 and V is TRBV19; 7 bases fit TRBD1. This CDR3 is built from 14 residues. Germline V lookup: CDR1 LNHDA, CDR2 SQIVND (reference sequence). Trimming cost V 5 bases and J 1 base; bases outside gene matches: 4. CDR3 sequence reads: CASSVEGAQETQYF. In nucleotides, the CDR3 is TGTGCCAGTAGTGTCGAGGGGGCCCAAGAGACCCAGTACTTC.

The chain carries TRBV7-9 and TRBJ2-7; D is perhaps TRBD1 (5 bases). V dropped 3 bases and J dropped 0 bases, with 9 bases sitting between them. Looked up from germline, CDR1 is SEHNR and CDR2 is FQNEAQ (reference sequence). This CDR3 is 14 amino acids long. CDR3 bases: TGTGCCAGCAGCTTCGACAGAACCTCCTACGAGCAGTACTTC. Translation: CASSFDRTSYEQYF. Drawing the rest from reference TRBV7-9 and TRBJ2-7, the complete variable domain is DTGVSQNPRHKITKRGQNVTFRCDPISEHNRLYWYRQTLGQGPEFLTYFQNEAQLEKSRLLSDRFSAERPKGSFSTLEIQRTEQGDSAMYLCASSFDRTSYEQYFGPGTRLTVT.

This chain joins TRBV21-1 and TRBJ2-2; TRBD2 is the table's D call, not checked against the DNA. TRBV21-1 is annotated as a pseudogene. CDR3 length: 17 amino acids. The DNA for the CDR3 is TGTGCCAGCAGCACACTTCTGGCGGGGGCGAACACCGGGGAGCTGTTTTTT. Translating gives CASSTLLAGANTGELFF.

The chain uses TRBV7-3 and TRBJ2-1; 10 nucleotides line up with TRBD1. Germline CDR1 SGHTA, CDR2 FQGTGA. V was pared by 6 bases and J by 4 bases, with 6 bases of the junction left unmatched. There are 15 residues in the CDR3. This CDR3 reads CASSSGTGAYNEQFF. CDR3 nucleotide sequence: TGTGCCAGCAGTTCGGGGACAGGGGCGTACAATGAGCAGTTCTTC.

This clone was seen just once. The CDR3 nucleotides read TGTGCCAGCAGTTACGGCGGGGGCTGGAAAACCGGGGAGCTGTTTTTT. This translates into CASSYGGGWKTGELFF. The rearrangement uses TRBV6-5 and TRBJ2-2; tentative D call: TRBD2 (7 bases). This CDR3 has 16 residues. Between the trimmed V and J ends, which lost 2 bases and 5 bases, there was a span of 15 bases. From germline, CDR1 is MNHEY and CDR2 SVGAGI.

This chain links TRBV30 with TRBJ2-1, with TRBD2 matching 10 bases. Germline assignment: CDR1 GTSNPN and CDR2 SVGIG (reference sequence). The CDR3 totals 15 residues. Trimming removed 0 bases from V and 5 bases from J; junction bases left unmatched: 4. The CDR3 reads CAWSVLLAGDNEQFF. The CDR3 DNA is TGTGCCTGGAGTGTACTTCTAGCGGGGGACAATGAGCAGTTCTTC.

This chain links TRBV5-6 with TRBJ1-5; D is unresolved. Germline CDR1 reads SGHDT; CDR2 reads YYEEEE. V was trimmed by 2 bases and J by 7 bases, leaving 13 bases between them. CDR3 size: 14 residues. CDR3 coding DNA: TGTGCCAGCAGCTTAGGCGGGGAAGGACAGCCCCAGCATTTT. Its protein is CASSLGGEGQPQHF.

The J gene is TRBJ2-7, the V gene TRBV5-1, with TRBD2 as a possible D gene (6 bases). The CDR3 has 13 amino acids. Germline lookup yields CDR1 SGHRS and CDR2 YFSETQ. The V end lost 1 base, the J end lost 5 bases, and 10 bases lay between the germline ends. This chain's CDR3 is CASSLQGGDEQYF. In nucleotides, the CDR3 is TGCGCCAGCAGCTTGCAGGGAGGCGACGAGCAGTACTTC.

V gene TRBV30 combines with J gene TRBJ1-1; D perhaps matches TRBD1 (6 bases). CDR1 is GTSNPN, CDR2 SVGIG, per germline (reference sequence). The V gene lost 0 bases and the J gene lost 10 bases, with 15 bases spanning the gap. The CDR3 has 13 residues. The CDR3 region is CAWSVGGRLPAFF. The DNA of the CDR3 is TGTGCCTGGAGTGTCGGGGGGCGTCTCCCAGCTTTCTTT.

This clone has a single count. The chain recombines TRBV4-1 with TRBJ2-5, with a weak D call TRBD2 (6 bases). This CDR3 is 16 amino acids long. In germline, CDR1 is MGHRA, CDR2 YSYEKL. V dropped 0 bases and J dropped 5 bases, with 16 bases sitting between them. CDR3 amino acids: CASSQDRGAWGETQYF. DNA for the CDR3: TGCGCCAGCAGCCAAGATCGCGGGGCCTGGGGGGAGACCCAGTACTTC.

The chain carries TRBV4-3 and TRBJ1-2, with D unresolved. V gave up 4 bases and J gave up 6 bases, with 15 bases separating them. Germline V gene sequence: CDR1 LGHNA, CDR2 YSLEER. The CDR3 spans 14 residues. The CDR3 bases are TGCGCCAGCAGCCCTCCCGGCAGGCGGGATGGCTACACCTTC. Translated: CASSPPGRRDGYTF.

Written as DNA, the CDR3 is TGTGCCAGCAGCGGGGACAGGTGGAACACTGAAGCTTTCTTT. Its protein is CASSGDRWNTEAFF. The genes are TRBV2 and TRBJ1-1; 8 nucleotides line up with TRBD1. This CDR3 comprises 14 residues. Unmatched junction bases numbered 4, after V lost 6 bases and J lost 1 base. Germline V lookup: CDR1 SNHLY, CDR2 FYNNEI.

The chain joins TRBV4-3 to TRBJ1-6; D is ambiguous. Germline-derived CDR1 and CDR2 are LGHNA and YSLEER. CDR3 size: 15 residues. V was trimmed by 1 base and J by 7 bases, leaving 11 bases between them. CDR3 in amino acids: CASSQVAGGNSPLHF. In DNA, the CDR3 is TGCGCCAGCAGCCAAGTGGCAGGTGGGAATTCACCCCTCCACTTT.

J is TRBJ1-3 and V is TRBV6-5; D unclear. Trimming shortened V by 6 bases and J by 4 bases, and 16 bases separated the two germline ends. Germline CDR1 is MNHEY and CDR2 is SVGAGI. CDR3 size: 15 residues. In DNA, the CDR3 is TGTGCCAGCAGGCCGGCCAGAGGGTCAGGAAACACCATATATTTT. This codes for CASRPARGSGNTIYF.

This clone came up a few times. This CDR3 reads CASSNEGAGNTEAFF. CDR3 nucleotide sequence: TGTGCCAGCAGTAACGAGGGTGCTGGGAACACTGAAGCTTTCTTT. The chain carries TRBV6-5 and TRBJ1-1; D is unclear. Trimming removed 5 bases at V and 1 base at J, with 14 bases between. The germline V gene has CDR1 MNHEY and CDR2 SVGAGI. The CDR3 spans 15 residues.

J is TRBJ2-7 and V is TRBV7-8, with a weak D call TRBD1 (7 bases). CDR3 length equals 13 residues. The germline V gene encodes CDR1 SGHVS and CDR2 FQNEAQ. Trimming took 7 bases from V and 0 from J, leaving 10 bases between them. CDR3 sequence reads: CASTRGDSYEQYF. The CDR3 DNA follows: TGTGCCAGCACCAGGGGGGACTCCTACGAGCAGTACTTC.

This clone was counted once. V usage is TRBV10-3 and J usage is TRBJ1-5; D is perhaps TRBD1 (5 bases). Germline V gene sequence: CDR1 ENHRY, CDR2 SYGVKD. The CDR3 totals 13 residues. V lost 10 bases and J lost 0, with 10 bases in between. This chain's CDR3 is CATGGDSNQPQHF. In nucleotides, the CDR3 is TGTGCCACAGGAGGGGATAGCAATCAGCCCCAGCATTTT.

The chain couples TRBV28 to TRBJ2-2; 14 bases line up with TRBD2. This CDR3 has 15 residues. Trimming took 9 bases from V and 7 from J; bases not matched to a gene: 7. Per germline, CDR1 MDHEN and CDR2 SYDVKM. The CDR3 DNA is TGTGCCAGTGAGACTAGCGGGAGGGCGAGCGGGGAGCTGTTTTTT. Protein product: CASETSGRASGELFF.

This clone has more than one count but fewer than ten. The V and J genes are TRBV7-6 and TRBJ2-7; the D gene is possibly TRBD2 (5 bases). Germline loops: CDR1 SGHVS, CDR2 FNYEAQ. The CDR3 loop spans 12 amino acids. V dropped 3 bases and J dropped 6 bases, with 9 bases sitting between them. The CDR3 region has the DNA TGTGCCAGCAGCTTTTCTGAGGGCGAGCAGTACTTC. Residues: CASSFSEGEQYF.

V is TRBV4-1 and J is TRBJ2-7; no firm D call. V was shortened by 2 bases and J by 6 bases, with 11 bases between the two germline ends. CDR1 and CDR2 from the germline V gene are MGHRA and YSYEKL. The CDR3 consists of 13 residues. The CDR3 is CASSQPFAREQYF. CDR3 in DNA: TGCGCCAGCAGCCAACCCTTTGCGCGCGAGCAGTACTTC.

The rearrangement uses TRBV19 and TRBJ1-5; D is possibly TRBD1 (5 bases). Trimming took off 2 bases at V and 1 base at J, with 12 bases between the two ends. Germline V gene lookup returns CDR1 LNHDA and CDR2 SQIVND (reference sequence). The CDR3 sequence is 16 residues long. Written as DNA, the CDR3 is TGTGCCAGTAGTATACCTGTTAGGGGAAGCAATCAGCCCCAGCATTTT. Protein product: CASSIPVRGSNQPQHF.

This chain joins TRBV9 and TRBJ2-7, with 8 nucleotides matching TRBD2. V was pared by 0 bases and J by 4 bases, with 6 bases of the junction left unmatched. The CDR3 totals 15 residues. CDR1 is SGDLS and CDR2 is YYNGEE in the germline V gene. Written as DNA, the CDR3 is TGTGCCAGCAGCGTAGAGGCTAGCGGGTGGTACGAGCAGTACTTC. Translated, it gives CASSVEASGWYEQYF.

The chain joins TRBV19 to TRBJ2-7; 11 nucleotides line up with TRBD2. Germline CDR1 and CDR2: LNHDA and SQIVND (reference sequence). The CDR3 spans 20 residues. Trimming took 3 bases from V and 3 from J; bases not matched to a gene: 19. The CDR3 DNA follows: TGTGCCAGTAGTATTCTAGCGGGGGGACCCGAAAACCCCCCTCTCTACGAGCAGTACTTC. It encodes CASSILAGGPENPPLYEQYF.

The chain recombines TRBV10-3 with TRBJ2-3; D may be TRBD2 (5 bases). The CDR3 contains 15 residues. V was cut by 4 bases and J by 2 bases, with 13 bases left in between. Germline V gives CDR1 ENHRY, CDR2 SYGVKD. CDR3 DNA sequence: TGTGCCATCAGTGGAAGGACTCGTAACACAGATACGCAGTATTTT. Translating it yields CAISGRTRNTDTQYF.